This TCR beta chain originates from a study of T-cell reconstitution after alpha-beta-depleted transplantation in children. Notes on the study in general: It was reported that alpha-beta T cells came from several hundred expanded graft clones (about two months after transplant).

V was pared by 6 bases and J by 7 bases, with 7 bases of the junction left unmatched. The CDR3 extends over 13 amino acids. This clonotype occurred a few times. Its antigen is as yet unknown. Preparing the TCRbeta library involved the use of unique molecular identifiers. MiXCR, applied by TCRdb to the PCR reads, yields one record per CDR3 protein. The sample has hundreds of thousands of distinct CDR3 sequences, approximately 13% seen once. The input for sequencing was PBMCs, mostly from graft donor cells, taken 360 days after TCRalphabeta/CD19-depleted stem cell transplant. This sequence was found in a male patient between 10 and 17 years old who had a stem cell transplant for acute myeloid leukemia, so the T cells may come from the graft donor. V and J are TRBV12-3 or TRBV12-4 and TRBJ2-7, with 9 bases fitting TRBD1. CDR3 protein: CASRVTGGGEQYF. The DNA of the CDR3 is TGTGCCAGCAGGGTGACAGGGGGTGGTGAGCAGTACTTC.